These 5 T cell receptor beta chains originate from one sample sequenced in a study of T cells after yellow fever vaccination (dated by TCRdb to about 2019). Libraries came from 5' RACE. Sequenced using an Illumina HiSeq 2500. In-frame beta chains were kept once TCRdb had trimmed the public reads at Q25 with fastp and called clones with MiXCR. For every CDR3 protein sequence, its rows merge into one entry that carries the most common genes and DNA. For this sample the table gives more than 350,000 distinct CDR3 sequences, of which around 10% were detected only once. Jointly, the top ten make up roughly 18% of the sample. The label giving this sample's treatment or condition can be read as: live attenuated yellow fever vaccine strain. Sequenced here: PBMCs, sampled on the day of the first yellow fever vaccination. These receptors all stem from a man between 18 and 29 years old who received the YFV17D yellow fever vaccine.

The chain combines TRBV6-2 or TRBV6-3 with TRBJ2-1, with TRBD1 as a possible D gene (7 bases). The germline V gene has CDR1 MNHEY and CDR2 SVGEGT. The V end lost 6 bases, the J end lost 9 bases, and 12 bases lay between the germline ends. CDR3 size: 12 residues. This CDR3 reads CASRSQGGEQFF. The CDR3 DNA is TGTGCCAGCAGGTCCCAGGGGGGTGAGCAGTTCTTC.

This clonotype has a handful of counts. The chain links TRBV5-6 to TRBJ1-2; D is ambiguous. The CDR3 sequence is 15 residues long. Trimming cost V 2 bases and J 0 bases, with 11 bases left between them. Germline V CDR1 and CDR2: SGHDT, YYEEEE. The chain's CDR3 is CASSLTDLPNYGYTF. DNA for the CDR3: TGTGCCAGCAGCTTAACAGACTTACCTAACTATGGCTACACCTTC.

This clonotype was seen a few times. The CDR3 sequence: CASSLAGNRPEAFF. The CDR3, as DNA: TGTGCCAGCAGCTTGGCCGGCAACAGGCCTGAAGCTTTCTTT. This chain connects TRBV5-6 to TRBJ1-1, with D perhaps matching TRBD1 (5 bases). The germline V gene has CDR1 SGHDT and CDR2 YYEEEE. The CDR3 is 14 residues long. The V gene lost 0 bases and the J gene lost 6 bases, with 12 bases spanning the gap.

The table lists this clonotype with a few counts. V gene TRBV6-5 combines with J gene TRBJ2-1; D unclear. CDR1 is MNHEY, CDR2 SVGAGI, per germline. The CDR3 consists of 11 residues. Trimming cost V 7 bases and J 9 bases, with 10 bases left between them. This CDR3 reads CASNSPSEQFF. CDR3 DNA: TGTGCCAGCAATTCTCCAAGTGAGCAGTTCTTC.

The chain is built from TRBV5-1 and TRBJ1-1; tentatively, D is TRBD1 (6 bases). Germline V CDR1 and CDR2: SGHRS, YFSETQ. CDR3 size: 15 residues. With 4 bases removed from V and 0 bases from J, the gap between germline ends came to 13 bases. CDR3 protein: CASSAVRGLNTEAFF. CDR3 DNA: TGCGCCAGCAGCGCCGTCAGGGGACTGAACACTGAAGCTTTCTTT.